These 5 T cell receptor beta chains were all obtained from the same sample, sequenced in a study of response to subunit inactivated influenza vaccine. Each CDR3 protein gets one entry after TCRdb re-called the RT-PCR reads with MiXCR. The table includes around 190,000 distinct CDR3 sequences, around 9% detected once. The sample in question was non-naive T cells sorted from PBMCs, obtained on the day of vaccination. All receptors come from a middle-aged man who received an inactivated influenza vaccine.

This clonotype showed up just a few times. The chain is built from TRBV12-3 or TRBV12-4 and TRBJ2-7; the D gene is possibly TRBD2 (6 bases). The V and J ends lost 5 bases and 6 bases respectively, with 8 bases between them. The CDR3 runs 11 residues. CDR3 region: CASSIGGEQYF. CDR3 sequence (DNA): TGTGCCAGCAGTATCGGGGGCGAGCAGTACTTC.

The genes are TRBV7-2 and TRBJ2-5; TRBD1 matches at 9 bases. J was trimmed by 4 bases and V by 8 bases; bases with no gene match: 8. CDR1 is SGHTA, CDR2 FQGNSA, per germline. This CDR3 spans 14 amino acids. CDR3 region: CASGTGGASETQYF. In nucleotides, the CDR3 is TGTGCCAGCGGCACAGGGGGCGCCTCAGAGACCCAGTACTTC.

This clonotype was found a few times. Written as DNA, the CDR3 is TGCGCCAGCAGCCAAGAGCGGACAGGATTAATCGAGCAGTACTTC. Translated: CASSQERTGLIEQYF. The chain joins TRBV4-3 to TRBJ2-7; 7 nucleotides agree with TRBD1. The CDR3 is made up of 15 amino acids. Germline CDR1 reads LGHNA; CDR2 reads YSLEER. V shed 0 bases and J 6 bases; nucleotides not matched to a gene: 8.

This clonotype was recorded at least ten times. The J gene is TRBJ2-1, the V gene TRBV12-3 or TRBV12-4; 7 bases are shared with TRBD2. V gave up 3 bases and J gave up 4 bases; unmatched junction bases: 6. This CDR3 has 15 amino acids. This CDR3 reads CASSLGGRSYNEQFF. The CDR3 bases are TGTGCCAGCAGTTTGGGAGGGAGGTCGTACAATGAGCAGTTCTTC.

The gene calls are TRBV6-2 or TRBV6-3 and TRBJ2-2, with D possibly being TRBD1 or TRBD2 (5 bases each). This CDR3 contains 15 residues. V gave up 11 bases and J gave up 4 bases, with 20 bases separating them. Germline values: CDR1 MNHEY, CDR2 SVGEGT. The CDR3 DNA reads TGTGCCTCCCGCGGATCGGGACGTCTCACCGGGGAGCTGTTTTTT. It yields the protein CASRGSGRLTGELFF.